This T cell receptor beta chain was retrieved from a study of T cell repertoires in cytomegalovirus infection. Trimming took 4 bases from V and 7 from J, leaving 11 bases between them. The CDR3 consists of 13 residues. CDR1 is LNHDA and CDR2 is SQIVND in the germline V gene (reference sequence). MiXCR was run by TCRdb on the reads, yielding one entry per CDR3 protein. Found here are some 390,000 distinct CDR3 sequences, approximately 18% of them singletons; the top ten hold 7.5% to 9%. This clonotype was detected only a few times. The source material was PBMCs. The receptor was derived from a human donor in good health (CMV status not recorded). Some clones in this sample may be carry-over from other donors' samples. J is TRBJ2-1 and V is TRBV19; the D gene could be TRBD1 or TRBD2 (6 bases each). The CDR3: CASSKGGRNEQFF. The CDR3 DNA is TGTGCCAGTAGTAAGGGGGGCAGAAATGAGCAGTTCTTC. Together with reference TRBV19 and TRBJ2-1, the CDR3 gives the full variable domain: DGGITQSPKYLFRKEGQNVTLSCEQNLNHDAMYWYRQDPGQGLRLIYYSQIVNDFQKGDIAEGYSVSREKKESFPLTVTSAQKNPTAFYLCASSKGGRNEQFFGPGTRLTVL.